The TCR beta chain described here comes from a study of cytomegalovirus exposure and HLA in healthy donors. Findings of the study overall: Most TCRs appeared rarely, but some public TCRs recurred in many donors. Specific recognition of CMV antigens was confirmed in vitro for a few chains (all CMV-associated).

Libraries were prepared by immunoSEQ multiplex PCR; TCRdb keeps only in-frame clonotypes and omits some of them. Here the sample spans 100,000 to 120,000 clones, approximately 86% being singletons. In the case of this clone: What it binds is unknown.

The CDR3 totals 17 residues. V shed 0 bases and J shed 0 bases, with 12 bases lying between them. Germline assignment: CDR1 SNHLY and CDR2 FYNNEI. The source of this sequence is a woman younger than 35 in good health and CMV-seronegative. What was sequenced was PBMCs. V usage is TRBV2 and J usage is TRBJ1-5; D might be TRBD1 (5 bases). The CDR3 region has the DNA TGTGCCAGCAGTGAAGCAGGGGTAATCCATAGCAATCAGCCCCAGCATTTT. Amino acids: CASSEAGVIHSNQPQHF. Full variable domain (remainder filled in from reference TRBV2 and TRBJ1-5): EPEVTQTPSHQVTQMGQEVILRCVPISNHLYFYWYRQILGQKVEFLVSFYNNEISEKSEIFDDQFSVERPDGSNFTLKIRSTKLEDSAMYFCASSEAGVIHSNQPQHFGDGTRLSIL.